These 9 T cell receptor beta chains share one sample of origin, sequenced in a study of blood T cells in healthy people across ages. Alongside a J-beta primer mix, a sample-barcoded 5' primer served in a second PCR lasting about 7 to 12 cycles. TCRdb reanalysed the 5' RACE reads using MiXCR and keeps one entry per CDR3 protein. The data show roughly 500,000 distinct CDR3 sequences, about 25% seen once. Sequencing input: blood. The receptor source for this set is a woman in her 70s in good health.

This clonotype was seen only a few times. V gene TRBV7-8 combines with J gene TRBJ2-5, with 14 positions matching TRBD2. Germline CDR1 and CDR2: SGHVS and FQNEAQ. The CDR3 loop spans 18 amino acids. V lost 1 base and J lost 1; bases outside the gene matches: 5. CDR3 sequence: CASSLVPGTSGGQETQYF. CDR3 coding DNA: TGTGCCAGCAGCTTAGTCCCTGGGACTAGCGGGGGCCAAGAGACCCAGTACTTC.

V usage is TRBV3-1 and J usage is TRBJ2-3; 7 positions agree with TRBD2. The V segment lost 3 bases and the J segment 2 bases; nucleotides outside the gene matches: 5. Germline V gene sequence: CDR1 LGHDT, CDR2 YNNKEL (reference sequence). The CDR3 is made up of 15 amino acids. The CDR3 is CASSQSGTTTDTQYF. CDR3 nucleotides: TGTGCCAGCAGCCAGTCCGGGACTACCACAGATACGCAGTATTTT.

V gene TRBV12-5 combines with J gene TRBJ2-7; no reliable D call. Trimming pared 1 base from V and 3 bases from J, leaving 7 bases between. CDR1 LGHNT and CDR2 FRNRAP come from the germline V gene. The CDR3 is 13 amino acids. CDR3 coding DNA: TGTGCTAGTGGTTTGGGCTCCCACTACGAGCAGTACTTC. It encodes CASGLGSHYEQYF.

The chain has TRBV7-2 and TRBJ2-7, with D possibly TRBD1 on 5 matching bases. Looked up from germline, CDR1 is SGHTA and CDR2 is FQGNSA. The length of the CDR3 is 14 residues. V dropped 0 bases and J dropped 3 bases, with 9 bases sitting between them. CDR3 residues: CASSLAGPLYEQYF. The DNA for the CDR3 is TGTGCCAGCAGCTTAGCGGGGCCCCTCTACGAGCAGTACTTC.

This clonotype turned up a few times. This sequence joins TRBV20-1 and TRBJ2-1; 7 bases line up with TRBD2. This CDR3 is 17 amino acids long. Trimming took 3 bases from V and 3 from J; bases not matched to a gene: 14. Germline CDR1 reads DFQATT; CDR2 reads SNEGSKA (reference sequence). The CDR3 nucleotides are TGCAGTGCTAGTTTTTCTCGGGGGGATCTGGTCTACAATGAGCAGTTCTTC. The encoded protein is CSASFSRGDLVYNEQFF.

The rearrangement uses TRBV10-3 and TRBJ1-6, with D hard to call. CDR3 length: 13 amino acids. Deletions cut 9 bases from V and 5 bases from J, with 11 bases between. Germline V CDR1 and CDR2: ENHRY, SYGVKD. The CDR3 protein is CAISGKDNSPLHF. The CDR3 region has the DNA TGTGCCATTTCTGGCAAGGATAATTCACCCCTCCACTTT.

This chain connects TRBV7-9 to TRBJ2-5; D is perhaps TRBD1 or TRBD2 (5 bases each). The J call may be incorrect, as the DNA end agrees better with TRBJ2-1. Germline V gene data show CDR1 as SEHNR and CDR2 as FQNEAQ (reference sequence). The CDR3 sequence is 14 residues long. CDR3 in DNA: TGTGCCAGCAGCTTAGTGCTGGGGGAAAATGAGCAGTTCTTC. It specifies CASSLVLGENEQFF.

This chain uses TRBV20-1 with TRBJ1-3; the D is unclear. V lost 1 base, J lost 6 bases, and 10 bases lay in between. Germline CDR1 reads DFQATT; CDR2 reads SNEGSKA (reference sequence). The CDR3 is made up of 13 amino acids. Here the CDR3 reads CSARVGEANTIYF. CDR3 in DNA: TGCAGTGCTAGAGTCGGGGAGGCAAACACCATATATTTT.

About this clonotype itself: The germline gene is not matched at one end of the junction; a read error may be the cause. The chain uses TRBV20-1 and TRBJ2-5; TRBD2 aligns across 9 bases. CDR1 is DFQATT, CDR2 SNEGSKA, per germline (reference sequence). This CDR3 has 16 amino acids. The chain's CDR3 is CSARDYIAGAYNERFF. The CDR3 coding sequence is TGCAGTGCTAGGGATTATATAGCGGGGGCTTACAATGAGCGGTTCTTC.